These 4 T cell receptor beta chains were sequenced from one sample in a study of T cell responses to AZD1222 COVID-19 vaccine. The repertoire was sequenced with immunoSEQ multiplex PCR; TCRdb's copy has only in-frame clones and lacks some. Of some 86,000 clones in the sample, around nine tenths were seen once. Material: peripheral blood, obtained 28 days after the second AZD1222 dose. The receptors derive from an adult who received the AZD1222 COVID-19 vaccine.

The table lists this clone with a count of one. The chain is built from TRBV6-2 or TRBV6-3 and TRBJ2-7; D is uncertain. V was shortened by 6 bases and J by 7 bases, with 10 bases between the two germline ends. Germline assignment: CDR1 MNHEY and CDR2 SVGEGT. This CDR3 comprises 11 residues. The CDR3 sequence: CASSQSEEQYF. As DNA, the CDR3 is TGTGCCAGCAGCCAAAGCGAAGAGCAGTACTTC.

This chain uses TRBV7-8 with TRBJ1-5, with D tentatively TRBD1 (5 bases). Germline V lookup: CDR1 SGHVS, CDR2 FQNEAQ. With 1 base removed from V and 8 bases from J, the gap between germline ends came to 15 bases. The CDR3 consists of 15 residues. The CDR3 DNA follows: TGTGCCAGCAGCTTAGAAGGGACGAGGCTTGAGCCCCAGCATTTT. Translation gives CASSLEGTRLEPQHF.

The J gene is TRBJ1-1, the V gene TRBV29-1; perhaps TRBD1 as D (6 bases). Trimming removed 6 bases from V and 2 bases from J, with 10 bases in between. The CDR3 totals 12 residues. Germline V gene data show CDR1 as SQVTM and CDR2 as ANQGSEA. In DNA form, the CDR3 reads TGCAGCGTCCACAGGGTAAACACTGAAGCTTTCTTT. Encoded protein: CSVHRVNTEAFF.

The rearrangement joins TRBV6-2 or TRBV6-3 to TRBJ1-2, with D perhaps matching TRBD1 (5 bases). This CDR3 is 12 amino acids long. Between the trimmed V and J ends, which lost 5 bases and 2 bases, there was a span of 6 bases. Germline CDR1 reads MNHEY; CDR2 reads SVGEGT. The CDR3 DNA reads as TGTGCCAGCAGTGGACAAAACTATGGCTACACCTTC. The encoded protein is CASSGQNYGYTF.